Listed below are T cell receptor beta chains from one sample, sequenced in a study of T cell responses to AZD1222 COVID-19 vaccine. Some clones are missing from TCRdb's copy, which holds only in-frame ones; the method was immunoSEQ multiplex PCR. The sample shows 150,000 to 200,000 clones, around nine tenths of them seen only once. The sample here was peripheral blood, taken on day 0 of AZD1222 vaccination. The receptors here all came from an adult in good health. CDR3s include the opening cysteine and the closing phenylalanine or tryptophan. The order of the fields is CDR3 protein, CDR3 DNA, D gene, CDR3 length, clone size, J gene, V gene. A D gene is named only where the DNA matches it firmly. The size entry is marked missing in some rows and otherwise reads once, few, many or a size class.

CDR3 protein: CASAEAVGGNYGYTF
CDR3 DNA: TGTGCCAGCGCGGAGGCCGTCGGTGGTAACTATGGCTACACCTTC
D gene: NA
CDR3 length: 15
clone size: NA
J gene: TRBJ1-2
V gene: TRBV9

CDR3 protein: CASSLDPGSSGNTIYF
CDR3 DNA: TGTGCCAGCAGCTTGGATCCGGGAAGCTCTGGAAACACCATATATTTT
D gene: NA
CDR3 length: 16
clone size: NA
J gene: TRBJ1-3
V gene: TRBV5-4

CDR3 protein: CASRLTGGNTEAFF
CDR3 DNA: TGTGCCAGCAGATTAACAGGGGGGAACACTGAAGCTTTCTTT
D gene: TRBD1
CDR3 length: 14
clone size: NA
J gene: TRBJ1-1
V gene: TRBV6-4

CDR3 protein: CASSEPLGASSYEQYF
CDR3 DNA: TGTGCCAGCAGTGAACCTTTGGGGGCCTCCTCCTACGAGCAGTACTTC
D gene: NA
CDR3 length: 16
clone size: NA
J gene: TRBJ2-7
V gene: TRBV2

CDR3 protein: CASSWVTGANTGELFF
CDR3 DNA: TGTGCCAGCAGCTGGGTGACAGGGGCGAACACCGGGGAGCTGTTTTTT
D gene: TRBD1
CDR3 length: 16
clone size: NA
J gene: TRBJ2-2
V gene: TRBV5-4

CDR3 protein: CASSLVGEDRGYF
CDR3 DNA: TGTGCCAGCAGCTTAGTCGGAGAGGACAGAGGGTATTTT
D gene: NA
CDR3 length: 13
clone size: NA
J gene: TRBJ2-3
V gene: TRBV7-9

CDR3 protein: CASSAFPGGKEDTQYF
CDR3 DNA: TGTGCCAGCAGCGCTTTTCCAGGGGGCAAGGAAGATACGCAGTATTTT
D gene: TRBD1
CDR3 length: 16
clone size: NA
J gene: TRBJ2-3
V gene: TRBV9

CDR3 protein: CATSITRTVAEAFF
CDR3 DNA: TGTGCCACCAGCATCACCCGTACAGTCGCTGAAGCTTTCTTT
D gene: NA
CDR3 length: 14
clone size: NA
J gene: TRBJ1-1
V gene: TRBV15

CDR3 protein: CATSRDLGEQFF
CDR3 DNA: TGTGCCACCAGCAGAGATTTGGGGGAGCAGTTCTTC
D gene: NA
CDR3 length: 12
clone size: NA
J gene: TRBJ2-1
V gene: TRBV15

CDR3 protein: CASSHAIWAPLHF
CDR3 DNA: TGCGCCAGCAGTCACGCCATATGGGCACCCCTCCACTTT
D gene: NA
CDR3 length: 13
clone size: once
J gene: TRBJ1-6
V gene: TRBV23-1

CDR3 protein: CASSSNGGGNTIYF
CDR3 DNA: TGTGCCAGTAGTAGCAACGGGGGAGGAAACACCATATATTTT
D gene: NA
CDR3 length: 14
clone size: NA
J gene: TRBJ1-3
V gene: TRBV19

CDR3 protein: CAWSVAVAGAFF
CDR3 DNA: TGTGCCTGGAGTGTAGCAGTTGCGGGCGCTTTCTTT
D gene: NA
CDR3 length: 12
clone size: NA
J gene: TRBJ1-1
V gene: TRBV30

CDR3 protein: CASSQMRTEAFF
CDR3 DNA: TGTGCCAGCAGTCAAATGAGGACTGAAGCTTTCTTT
D gene: NA
CDR3 length: 12
clone size: NA
J gene: TRBJ1-1
V gene: TRBV2

CDR3 protein: CASAQDGGWETQYF
CDR3 DNA: TGTGCTAGTGCCCAAGACGGAGGGTGGGAGACCCAGTACTTC
D gene: NA
CDR3 length: 14
clone size: NA
J gene: TRBJ2-5
V gene: TRBV12-5

CDR3 protein: CASRETSPDTQYF
CDR3 DNA: TGTGCCAGCAGAGAGACTAGTCCGGATACGCAGTATTTT
D gene: NA
CDR3 length: 13
clone size: few
J gene: TRBJ2-3
V gene: TRBV6-5

CDR3 protein: CASTLGGRGGSYEQYF
CDR3 DNA: TGTGCCAGCACCCTCGGGGGTAGGGGAGGCTCCTACGAGCAGTACTTC
D gene: NA
CDR3 length: 16
clone size: NA
J gene: TRBJ2-7
V gene: TRBV5-4

CDR3 protein: CASSLGDGGREQYF
CDR3 DNA: TGCGCCAGCAGCTTGGGGGATGGGGGTCGCGAGCAGTACTTC
D gene: NA
CDR3 length: 14
clone size: once
J gene: TRBJ2-7
V gene: TRBV5-1

CDR3 protein: CASRGQLNTEAFF
CDR3 DNA: TGTGCCAGCAGGGGGCAATTGAACACTGAAGCTTTCTTT
D gene: NA
CDR3 length: 13
clone size: NA
J gene: TRBJ1-1
V gene: TRBV3-1/TRBV3-2

CDR3 protein: CASSLASGNIQYF
CDR3 DNA: TGTGCCAGCAGCCTGGCTTCGGGGAACATTCAGTACTTC
D gene: NA
CDR3 length: 13
clone size: NA
J gene: TRBJ2-4
V gene: TRBV6-2/TRBV6-3

CDR3 protein: CASSERGLTDTQYF
CDR3 DNA: TGTGCCAGCAGCGAGAGGGGGCTCACAGATACGCAGTATTTT
D gene: TRBD1
CDR3 length: 14
clone size: NA
J gene: TRBJ2-3
V gene: TRBV9

CDR3 protein: CASSQDRLAGSSYNEQFF
CDR3 DNA: TGTGCCAGCAGCCAAGATCGGCTAGCGGGGAGCTCTTACAATGAGCAGTTCTTC
D gene: TRBD2
CDR3 length: 18
clone size: NA
J gene: TRBJ2-1
V gene: TRBV3-1/TRBV3-2

CDR3 protein: CASTTSGGNTIYF
CDR3 DNA: TGTGCCAGCACCACATCAGGTGGAAACACCATATATTTT
D gene: NA
CDR3 length: 13
clone size: NA
J gene: TRBJ1-3
V gene: TRBV12-3/TRBV12-4

CDR3 protein: CASSLQGPHSPLHF
CDR3 DNA: TGTGCCAGCAGTCTCCAGGGGCCCCATTCACCCCTCCACTTT
D gene: NA
CDR3 length: 14
clone size: NA
J gene: TRBJ1-6
V gene: TRBV6-2/TRBV6-3

CDR3 protein: CASSTSYRGSGYTF
CDR3 DNA: TGTGCCAGCAGCACGTCGTACAGGGGAAGCGGCTACACCTTC
D gene: TRBD1
CDR3 length: 14
clone size: NA
J gene: TRBJ1-2
V gene: TRBV7-2

CDR3 protein: CASSQGGGRDEKLFF
CDR3 DNA: TGCGCCAGCAGCCAAGGAGGGGGGAGGGATGAAAAACTGTTTTTT
D gene: NA
CDR3 length: 15
clone size: NA
J gene: TRBJ1-4
V gene: TRBV4-3

CDR3 protein: CASSSKQGPWYEQYF
CDR3 DNA: TGTGCCAGCAGCTCAAAACAGGGGCCCTGGTACGAGCAGTACTTC
D gene: TRBD1
CDR3 length: 15
clone size: NA
J gene: TRBJ2-7
V gene: TRBV5-6

CDR3 protein: CASGLDPVGQGDEQYF
CDR3 DNA: TGTGCTAGTGGTTTGGACCCAGTGGGGCAGGGAGATGAGCAGTACTTC
D gene: NA
CDR3 length: 16
clone size: NA
J gene: TRBJ2-7
V gene: TRBV12-5

CDR3 protein: CASSSPTANTDTQYF
CDR3 DNA: TGTGCCAGCAGCTCCCCGACGGCAAACACAGATACGCAGTATTTT
D gene: NA
CDR3 length: 15
clone size: NA
J gene: TRBJ2-3
V gene: TRBV7-3

CDR3 protein: CASSNQRPGLAGVETQYF
CDR3 DNA: TGTGCCAGCAGTAATCAAAGGCCGGGACTAGCGGGGGTAGAGACCCAGTACTTC
D gene: TRBD2
CDR3 length: 18
clone size: NA
J gene: TRBJ2-5
V gene: TRBV27

CDR3 protein: CARKGFGASGGQANTEAFF
CDR3 DNA: TGTGCCAGAAAAGGATTCGGCGCTTCCGGGGGGCAGGCGAACACTGAAGCTTTCTTT
D gene: NA
CDR3 length: 19
clone size: NA
J gene: TRBJ1-1
V gene: TRBV5-3

CDR3 protein: CASSAGQFSSYEQYF
CDR3 DNA: TGTGCCAGCAGCGCCGGACAGTTCTCCTCCTACGAGCAGTACTTC
D gene: NA
CDR3 length: 15
clone size: NA
J gene: TRBJ2-7
V gene: TRBV5-6

CDR3 protein: CASSLERVGETQYF
CDR3 DNA: TGTGCCAGCAGCTTAGAGAGGGTAGGGGAGACCCAGTACTTC
D gene: NA
CDR3 length: 14
clone size: NA
J gene: TRBJ2-5
V gene: TRBV11-2

CDR3 protein: CASSQDRFGRVMAEAFF
CDR3 DNA: TGCGCCAGCAGCCAAGATCGGTTCGGACGGGTCATGGCTGAAGCTTTCTTT
D gene: NA
CDR3 length: 17
clone size: NA
J gene: TRBJ1-1
V gene: TRBV4-3

CDR3 protein: CASSYSWDEQYF
CDR3 DNA: TGTGCCAGCAGTTACTCGTGGGATGAGCAGTACTTC
D gene: NA
CDR3 length: 12
clone size: NA
J gene: TRBJ2-7
V gene: TRBV6-2/TRBV6-3

CDR3 protein: CASFGAGGRDEQFF
CDR3 DNA: TGTGCCAGCTTTGGAGCGGGGGGCCGGGATGAGCAGTTCTTC
D gene: TRBD2
CDR3 length: 14
clone size: once
J gene: TRBJ2-1
V gene: TRBV28

CDR3 protein: CASSLQGPQSMNTEAFF
CDR3 DNA: TGTGCCAGCAGCTTGCAGGGGCCCCAGAGTATGAACACTGAAGCTTTCTTT
D gene: NA
CDR3 length: 17
clone size: NA
J gene: TRBJ1-1
V gene: TRBV5-5

CDR3 protein: CASSQVNGGNEQFF
CDR3 DNA: TGCGCCAGCAGCCAAGTGAACGGGGGAAATGAGCAGTTCTTC
D gene: NA
CDR3 length: 14
clone size: NA
J gene: TRBJ2-1
V gene: TRBV4-3

CDR3 protein: CASSPDFSYEQYF
CDR3 DNA: TGTGCCAGCAGCCCGGACTTCTCCTACGAGCAGTACTTC
D gene: NA
CDR3 length: 13
clone size: NA
J gene: TRBJ2-7
V gene: TRBV7-8

CDR3 protein: CAISESGGTETQYF
CDR3 DNA: TGTGCCATCAGTGAGTCGGGGGGGACGGAGACCCAGTACTTC
D gene: TRBD2
CDR3 length: 14
clone size: NA
J gene: TRBJ2-5
V gene: TRBV10-3

CDR3 protein: CASSTGVTGELFF
CDR3 DNA: TGTGCCAGCAGCACAGGGGTTACCGGGGAGCTGTTTTTT
D gene: TRBD1
CDR3 length: 13
clone size: NA
J gene: TRBJ2-2
V gene: TRBV11-3

CDR3 protein: CACRTATEAFF
CDR3 DNA: TGTGCCTGCCGGACAGCCACTGAAGCTTTCTTT
D gene: NA
CDR3 length: 11
clone size: NA
J gene: TRBJ1-1
V gene: TRBV30

CDR3 protein: CASRGLGGPLHF
CDR3 DNA: TGTGCCAGCAGGGGACTAGGGGGACCCCTCCACTTT
D gene: NA
CDR3 length: 12
clone size: NA
J gene: TRBJ1-6
V gene: TRBV6-5

CDR3 protein: CASSDRTGGNQPQHF
CDR3 DNA: TGTGCCAGCAGTGACCGAACAGGGGGCAATCAGCCCCAGCATTTT
D gene: TRBD1
CDR3 length: 15
clone size: NA
J gene: TRBJ1-5
V gene: TRBV2

CDR3 protein: CASSTSGSQGNTIYF
CDR3 DNA: TGTGCCAGCAGCACCTCGGGGAGCCAAGGAAACACCATATATTTT
D gene: NA
CDR3 length: 15
clone size: NA
J gene: TRBJ1-3
V gene: TRBV11-2

CDR3 protein: CASSSARATGNNSPLHF
CDR3 DNA: TGTGCCAGCAGCTCCGCCCGGGCGACAGGGAATAATTCACCCCTCCACTTT
D gene: TRBD1
CDR3 length: 17
clone size: few
J gene: TRBJ1-6
V gene: TRBV5-5

CDR3 protein: CASSYIDIQYF
CDR3 DNA: TGTGCCAGCAGTTACATCGACATTCAGTACTTC
D gene: NA
CDR3 length: 11
clone size: NA
J gene: TRBJ2-4
V gene: TRBV6-2/TRBV6-3

CDR3 protein: CASSYLRGFGNIQYF
CDR3 DNA: TGTGCCAGCAGTTACCTCCGGGGTTTCGGAAACATTCAGTACTTC
D gene: NA
CDR3 length: 15
clone size: NA
J gene: TRBJ2-4
V gene: TRBV6-2/TRBV6-3

CDR3 protein: CAISRDSQTEAFF
CDR3 DNA: TGTGCCATCAGTCGGGACAGCCAGACTGAAGCTTTCTTT
D gene: TRBD1
CDR3 length: 13
clone size: once
J gene: TRBJ1-1
V gene: TRBV10-3

CDR3 protein: CASSLGLEAFF
CDR3 DNA: TGTGCCAGCAGTTTAGGTCTGGAAGCTTTCTTT
D gene: NA
CDR3 length: 11
clone size: NA
J gene: TRBJ1-1
V gene: TRBV12-3/TRBV12-4

CDR3 protein: CASSFRAGRSSYNEQFF
CDR3 DNA: TGTGCCAGCAGCTTTCGGGCCGGGAGGAGCTCCTACAATGAGCAGTTCTTC
D gene: TRBD2
CDR3 length: 17
clone size: NA
J gene: TRBJ2-1
V gene: TRBV11-2

CDR3 protein: CASSPTSGGDNEQFF
CDR3 DNA: TGTGCCAGCTCACCTACTAGCGGGGGTGACAATGAGCAGTTCTTC
D gene: TRBD2
CDR3 length: 15
clone size: NA
J gene: TRBJ2-1
V gene: TRBV18

CDR3 protein: CASSPSPGGAGNTIYF
CDR3 DNA: TGTGCCAGTAGTCCCTCCCCGGGGGGAGCTGGAAACACCATATATTTT
D gene: NA
CDR3 length: 16
clone size: NA
J gene: TRBJ1-3
V gene: TRBV19

CDR3 protein: CAWSAPTGGTNEQFF
CDR3 DNA: TGTGCCTGGAGTGCCCCGACAGGGGGTACGAATGAGCAGTTCTTC
D gene: TRBD1
CDR3 length: 15
clone size: NA
J gene: TRBJ2-1
V gene: TRBV30

CDR3 protein: CASSNRLAPHEQYF
CDR3 DNA: TGTGCCAGCAGCAACAGACTAGCGCCACACGAGCAGTACTTC
D gene: TRBD2
CDR3 length: 14
clone size: NA
J gene: TRBJ2-7
V gene: TRBV7-2

CDR3 protein: CASGPQLSGNTIYF
CDR3 DNA: TGCGCCAGCGGACCGCAGCTCTCTGGAAACACCATATATTTT
D gene: NA
CDR3 length: 14
clone size: NA
J gene: TRBJ1-3
V gene: TRBV5-1

CDR3 protein: CASSFGTGDNEKLFF
CDR3 DNA: TGTGCCAGCAGCTTTGGGACAGGGGATAATGAAAAACTGTTTTTT
D gene: TRBD1
CDR3 length: 15
clone size: NA
J gene: TRBJ1-4
V gene: TRBV5-8

CDR3 protein: CASSALAGANTGELFF
CDR3 DNA: TGTGCCAGCAGCGCCCTAGCGGGCGCGAACACCGGGGAGCTGTTTTTT
D gene: TRBD2
CDR3 length: 16
clone size: NA
J gene: TRBJ2-2
V gene: TRBV9

CDR3 protein: CASSLDSASGNTIYF
CDR3 DNA: TGCGCCAGCAGCTTGGACTCAGCCTCTGGAAACACCATATATTTT
D gene: NA
CDR3 length: 15
clone size: few
J gene: TRBJ1-3
V gene: TRBV5-1

CDR3 protein: CASSHPTGTFSTDTQYF
CDR3 DNA: TGCGCCAGCAGCCACCCCACAGGGACTTTTAGCACAGATACGCAGTATTTT
D gene: NA
CDR3 length: 17
clone size: NA
J gene: TRBJ2-3
V gene: TRBV4-1